A selection of T cell receptor beta chains follows, all from one sample in a study of blood T cell repertoires in COVID-19. The method was immunoSEQ multiplex PCR; TCRdb's version includes in-frame clones alone and lacks a portion of them. The table records a few hundred thousand clones, 90% of them present only once. The source material was PBMCs or T cells enriched from blood (not recorded which). The receptor set was obtained from a woman under 30 with acute COVID-19. The CDR3 runs from the conserved cysteine through the conserved F or W. The D gene is left open where the match is weak. Size is omitted from some rows. Given values are once, few, many or a class for expanded clones.

clone_size	j_call	d_call	v_call	cdr3_length	cdr3_aa
NA	TRBJ1-1	NA	TRBV28	13	CATSQDPVLNAFF
NA	TRBJ1-1	NA	TRBV28	14	CASSLASQAPEAFF
NA	TRBJ2-7	NA	TRBV7-2	13	CASSLANIHEQYF
NA	TRBJ2-7	TRBD1	TRBV28	12	CASSYRGYEQYF
NA	TRBJ2-3	TRBD1	TRBV28	16	CASRLGTGIYTDTQYF
NA	TRBJ1-5	TRBD1	TRBV27	13	CARTGTVNQPQHF
NA	TRBJ2-1	NA	TRBV5-4	16	CASSEGGREGYNEQFF
NA	TRBJ2-3	TRBD2	TRBV3-1/TRBV3-2	17	CASSLRLAGGPTDTQYF
NA	TRBJ2-3	NA	TRBV28	12	CASRAPPGGQYF
NA	TRBJ1-1	NA	TRBV5-4	13	CASSNARDTEAFF
NA	TRBJ1-5	TRBD1	TRBV28	14	CASSSGQGHQPQHF
NA	TRBJ2-1	TRBD2	TRBV7-3	18	CASSDKTSGRARGNEQFF
NA	TRBJ1-5	NA	TRBV28	13	CASLDISNQPQHF
few	TRBJ1-6	NA	TRBV3-1/TRBV3-2	18	CASSHQGILSSYNSPLHF
NA	TRBJ1-2	TRBD1	TRBV11-2	19	CASSLDRGTEILPRAGYTF
NA	TRBJ1-1	TRBD1	TRBV12-3/TRBV12-4	13	CASNGQGGTEAFF
NA	TRBJ1-1	NA	TRBV2	13	CASTTGMNTEAFF